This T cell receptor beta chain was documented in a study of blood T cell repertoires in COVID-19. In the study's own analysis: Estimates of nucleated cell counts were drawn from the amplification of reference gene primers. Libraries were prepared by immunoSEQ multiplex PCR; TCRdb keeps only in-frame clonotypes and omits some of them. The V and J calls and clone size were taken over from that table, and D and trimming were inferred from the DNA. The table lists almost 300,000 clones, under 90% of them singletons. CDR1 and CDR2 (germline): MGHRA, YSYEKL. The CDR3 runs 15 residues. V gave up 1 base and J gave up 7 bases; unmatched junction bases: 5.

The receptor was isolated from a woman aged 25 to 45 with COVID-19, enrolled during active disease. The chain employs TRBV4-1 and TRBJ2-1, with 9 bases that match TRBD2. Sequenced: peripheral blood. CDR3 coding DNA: TGCGCCAGCAGCCAAGCTCAGCGGGGGGCGAATGAGCAGTTCTTC. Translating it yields CASSQAQRGANEQFF.